These 9 T cell receptor beta chains came from one sample sequenced in a study of Ad26.COV2.S vaccination and SARS-CoV-2 variants. Treatment: roughly 18 received Ad26.COV2.S at low or high dose, single or two shots; about 5 received placebo; per-sample allocation not given. Specimens were obtained on day 63 following the first vaccine or placebo injection. Clones were sequenced by immunoSEQ multiplex PCR, and TCRdb holds only the in-frame ones, with some missing. The sample lists 380,000 or so clones; less than 90% were seen once. Sample: peripheral blood, taken in a trial of Ad26.COV2.S vaccine versus placebo. The source is a person aged 18-65 years who received the Ad26.COV2.S COVID-19 vaccine or a placebo.

The DNA for the CDR3 is TGTGCCAGCAGCCAAGTTTTGACTAGCGGGAGTTACAATGAGCAGTTCTTC. Protein: CASSQVLTSGSYNEQFF. The chain links TRBV3-1 (or the pseudogene TRBV3-2) to TRBJ2-1; 12 nucleotides match TRBD2. V lost 1 base to trimming and J lost 4 bases; unmatched junction nucleotides: 5. From germline, CDR1 is LGHDT and CDR2 YNNKEL (reference sequence). There are 17 residues in the CDR3.

The V gene is TRBV19, the J gene TRBJ1-1, with D possibly matching TRBD1 (5 bases). V was pared by 6 bases and J by 3 bases, with 14 bases between. Germline V gene data show CDR1 as LNHDA and CDR2 as SQIVND (reference sequence). The CDR3 totals 14 residues. CDR3 in amino acids: CASRLAGQYTEAFF. The CDR3, as DNA: TGTGCCAGTAGGCTGGCGGGGCAATACACTGAAGCTTTCTTT.

This sequence joins TRBV5-6 and TRBJ1-6, with 10 bases aligning to TRBD1. Germline values: CDR1 SGHDT, CDR2 YYEEEE. V trimming: 2 bases; J trimming: 7 bases; junction bases outside the gene matches: 3. There are 15 residues in the CDR3. DNA of the CDR3: TGTGCCAGCAGCTTTTGGGACAGGGGAAATTCACCCCTCCACTTT. This gives the protein CASSFWDRGNSPLHF.

This chain uses TRBV12-3 or TRBV12-4 with TRBJ2-7; unclear D gene. The length of the CDR3 is 13 residues. With 0 bases removed from V and 3 bases from J, the gap between germline ends came to 6 bases. CDR3 nucleotide sequence: TGTGCCAGCAGTTTAGCGATAGGCTACGAGCAGTACTTC. Its translation: CASSLAIGYEQYF.

The CDR3 DNA sequence: TGTGCCTCTGACAGGGGGTTGGTGGATACGCAGTATTTT. It is translated as CASDRGLVDTQYF. The gene calls are TRBV6-6 and TRBJ2-3; 9 bases are shared with TRBD1. CDR1 is MNHNY, CDR2 SVGAGI, per germline (reference sequence). V was pared by 11 bases and J by 6 bases, with 9 bases of the junction left unmatched. This CDR3 comprises 13 residues.

V and J are TRBV20-1 and TRBJ1-5, with D possibly TRBD1 on 6 matching bases. The V and J ends lost 3 bases and 3 bases respectively, with 12 bases between them. CDR3 length equals 14 residues. Germline V gene lookup returns CDR1 DFQATT and CDR2 SNEGSKA (reference sequence). CDR3 in amino acids: CSASRGALNQPQHF. CDR3 sequence (DNA): TGCAGTGCTAGTAGGGGGGCTCTCAATCAGCCCCAGCATTTT.

The DNA for the CDR3 is TGTGCCAGCAGCCCCTCTCGGCAGGGGGCCTATGGCTACACCTTC. Residues: CASSPSRQGAYGYTF. The genes are TRBV7-8 and TRBJ1-2; 8 nucleotides line up with TRBD1. In germline, CDR1 is SGHVS, CDR2 FQNEAQ. Losses at the gene ends were 5 bases for V and 4 bases for J; bases not matched to a gene: 9. The CDR3 is 15 residues long.

CDR3 sequence: CASSPRGTPPKPQHF. The CDR3 nucleotides are TGTGCCAGCTCACCACGCGGGACTCCCCCCAAACCCCAGCATTTT. V is TRBV18 and J is TRBJ1-5; the D gene is possibly TRBD1 (5 bases). V lost 1 base and J lost 10, with 17 bases in between. Looked up from germline, CDR1 is KGHSH and CDR2 is LQKENI. The CDR3 covers 15 residues.

There are a few counts of this clone. This chain uses TRBV6-5 with TRBJ1-6; D ambiguous. The CDR3 sequence is 15 residues long. Trimming cost V 7 bases and J 8 bases, with 18 bases left between them. CDR1 is MNHEY, CDR2 SVGAGI, per germline. The CDR3 spells CASTPRGGLDSPLHF. Written as DNA, the CDR3 is TGTGCCAGCACCCCCCGGGGAGGGTTGGATTCACCCCTCCACTTT.